The clone carrying this T cell receptor beta chain has ten or more counts. Its antigen is unknown. The data were obtained in a study of molecular identifiers for immune sequencing clone quantification. Preparation methods for the bulk TCR libraries were those previously described, with listed TCR primers. Via MiXCR, TCRdb re-called the PCR reads, giving one row per CDR3 protein. The sample has about 640,000 distinct CDR3 sequences; 20% are singletons. Findings and caveats of the study: Clones carrying above 20 RNA copies accounted for over 97% of effector molecules, under 1% in naive cells. Sizes of highly expanded clones could be underestimated through identical TCRs sharing a barcode.

The CDR3 contains 15 residues. Per germline, CDR1 MDHEN and CDR2 SYDVKM. Trimming took 5 bases from V and 1 from J; bases not matched to a gene: 5. J is TRBJ2-7 and V is TRBV28; TRBD1 matches at 10 bases. Sequenced: naive CD8+ T cells from blood, with Jurkat cell RNA spiked in. Noted subset: FACS-sorted CD8+CD4-CCR7+CD45RA+ naive T cells. The sequence derives from a human donor in good health. Some libraries in this study had Jurkat cell RNA spiked in. The CDR3 protein is CASSPGTGESYEQYF. The CDR3, as DNA: TGTGCCAGCAGTCCCGGGACAGGGGAGTCCTACGAGCAGTACTTC. Complete variable domain (other parts from reference TRBV28 and TRBJ2-7): DVKVTQSSRYLVKRTGEKVFLECVQDMDHENMFWYRQDPGLGLRLIYFSYDVKMKEKGDIPEGYSVSREKKERFSLILESASTNQTSMYLCASSPGTGESYEQYFGPGTRLTVT.